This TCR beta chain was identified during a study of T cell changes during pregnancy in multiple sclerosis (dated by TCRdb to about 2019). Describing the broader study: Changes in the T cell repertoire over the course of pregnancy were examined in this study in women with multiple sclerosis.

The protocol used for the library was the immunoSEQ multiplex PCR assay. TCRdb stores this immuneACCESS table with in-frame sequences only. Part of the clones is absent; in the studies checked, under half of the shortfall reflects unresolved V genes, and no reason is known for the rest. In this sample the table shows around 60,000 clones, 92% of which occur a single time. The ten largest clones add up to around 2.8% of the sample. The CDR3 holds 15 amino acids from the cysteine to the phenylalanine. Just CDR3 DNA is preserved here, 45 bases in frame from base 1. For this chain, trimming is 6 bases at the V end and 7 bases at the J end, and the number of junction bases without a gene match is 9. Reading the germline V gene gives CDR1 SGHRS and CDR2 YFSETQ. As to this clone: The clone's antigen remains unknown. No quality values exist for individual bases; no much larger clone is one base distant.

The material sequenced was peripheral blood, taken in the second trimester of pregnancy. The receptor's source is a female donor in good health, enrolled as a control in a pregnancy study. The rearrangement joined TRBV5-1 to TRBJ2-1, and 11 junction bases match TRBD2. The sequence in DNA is TGCGCCAGCACACCTCTCCTAGCGGGGGGTAATGAGCAGTTCTTC. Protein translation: CASTPLLAGGNEQFF.